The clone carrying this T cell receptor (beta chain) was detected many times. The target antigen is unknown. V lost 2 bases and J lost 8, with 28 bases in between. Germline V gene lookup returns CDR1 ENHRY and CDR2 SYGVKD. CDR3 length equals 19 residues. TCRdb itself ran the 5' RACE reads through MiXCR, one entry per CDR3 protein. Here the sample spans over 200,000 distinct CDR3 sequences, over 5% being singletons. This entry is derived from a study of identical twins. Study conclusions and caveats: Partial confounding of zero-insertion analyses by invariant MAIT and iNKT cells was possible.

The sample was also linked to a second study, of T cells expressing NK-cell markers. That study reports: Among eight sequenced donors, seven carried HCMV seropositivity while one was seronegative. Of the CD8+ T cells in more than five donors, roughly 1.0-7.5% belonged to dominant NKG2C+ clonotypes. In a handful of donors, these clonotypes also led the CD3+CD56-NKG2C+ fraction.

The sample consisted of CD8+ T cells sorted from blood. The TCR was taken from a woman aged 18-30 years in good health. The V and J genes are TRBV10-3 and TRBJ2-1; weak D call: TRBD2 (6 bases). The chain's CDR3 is CAISEPIWRGYLARDEQFF. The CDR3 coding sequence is TGTGCCATCAGTGAGCCAATTTGGAGGGGCTACCTCGCCCGGGATGAGCAGTTCTTC.